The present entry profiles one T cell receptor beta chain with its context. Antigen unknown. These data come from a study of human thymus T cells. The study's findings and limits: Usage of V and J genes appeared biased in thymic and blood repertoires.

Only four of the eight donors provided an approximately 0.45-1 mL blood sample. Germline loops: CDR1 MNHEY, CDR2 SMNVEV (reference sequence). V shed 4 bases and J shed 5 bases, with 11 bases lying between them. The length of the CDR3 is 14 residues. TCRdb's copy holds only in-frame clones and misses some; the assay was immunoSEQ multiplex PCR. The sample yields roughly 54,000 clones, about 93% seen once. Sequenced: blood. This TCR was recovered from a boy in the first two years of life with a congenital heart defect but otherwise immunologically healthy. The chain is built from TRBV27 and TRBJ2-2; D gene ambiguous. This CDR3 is CASSYARPTGELFF. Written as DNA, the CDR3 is TGTGCCAGCAGTTACGCTAGGCCGACCGGGGAGCTGTTTTTT.